Below, 18 T cell receptor beta chains from the same sample are listed, as sequenced in a study of blood T cell repertoires in COVID-19. The repertoire was sequenced with immunoSEQ multiplex PCR; TCRdb's copy has only in-frame clones and lacks some. The sample holds 200,000 to 250,000 clones, roughly 83% seen once. The source material was peripheral blood. The receptors stem from a woman aged 50 to 60 with acute or convalescent COVID-19.

The chain is built from TRBV4-1 and TRBJ2-7, with D maybe TRBD2 (6 bases). V lost 0 bases to trimming and J lost 6 bases, with 9 bases between them. The CDR3 contains 13 residues. Germline assignment: CDR1 MGHRA and CDR2 YSYEKL. The CDR3 sequence: CASSQEFSGEQYF. The DNA for the CDR3 is TGCGCCAGCAGCCAAGAATTTAGCGGCGAGCAGTACTTC.

The chain employs TRBV18 and TRBJ2-6; D not resolved. Germline V gene lookup returns CDR1 KGHSH and CDR2 LQKENI. This CDR3 has 15 amino acids. With 0 bases removed from V and 0 bases from J, the gap between germline ends came to 3 bases. The CDR3 region is CASSPPSSGANVLTF. In DNA, the CDR3 is TGTGCCAGCTCACCACCGAGCTCTGGGGCCAACGTCCTGACTTTC.

This chain joins TRBV6-5 and TRBJ2-3; possibly TRBD2 for D (6 bases). CDR3 size: 13 residues. Germline V gives CDR1 MNHEY, CDR2 SVGAGI. V lost 0 bases to trimming and J lost 5 bases, with 6 bases between them. The CDR3 here is CASSYSEGDTQYF. CDR3 in DNA: TGTGCCAGCAGTTACTCGGAGGGAGATACGCAGTATTTT.

This clone was counted once. CDR3 sequence reads: CASSMVTGDTGELFF. CDR3 coding DNA: TGTGCCAGTAGTATGGTCACAGGGGACACCGGGGAGCTGTTTTTT. The rearrangement uses TRBV19 and TRBJ2-2, with 7 bases that match TRBD1. After removal of 3 bases from V and 3 bases from J, the junction contained 4 bases not matched to a gene. Germline V gene data show CDR1 as LNHDA and CDR2 as SQIVND (reference sequence). This CDR3 region has 15 residues.

This chain's CDR3 is CASSLAPLTGVDGYTF. The CDR3 region has the DNA TGTGCCAGCAGCTTGGCCCCTTTGACAGGGGTGGACGGCTACACCTTC. The genes are TRBV5-6 and TRBJ1-2, with TRBD1 matching over 8 bases. CDR1 and CDR2 (germline): SGHDT, YYEEEE. The CDR3 is 16 amino acids. V lost 0 bases, J lost 8 bases, and 12 bases stayed unmatched.

The CDR3 bases are TGTGCCAGCAGTTACTCCGGGACAGGGTATGAAAAACTGTTTTTT. It translates to CASSYSGTGYEKLFF. The chain links TRBV6-6 to TRBJ1-4, with 9 bases that match TRBD1. CDR1 and CDR2 (germline): MNHNY, SVGAGI (reference sequence). The CDR3 loop spans 15 amino acids. Trimming removed 0 bases from V and 6 bases from J; junction bases left unmatched: 2.

V usage is TRBV19 and J usage is TRBJ1-6; TRBD1 matches 9 bases. This CDR3 spans 13 amino acids. Germline loops: CDR1 LNHDA, CDR2 SQIVND (reference sequence). J was trimmed by 4 bases and V by 11 bases; bases with no gene match: 3. CDR3 in DNA: TGTGCCGGCGGGACAGGGTATAATTCACCCCTCCACTTT. It specifies CAGGTGYNSPLHF.

V and J are TRBV28 and TRBJ2-1, with 12 bases identical to TRBD2. The CDR3 has 15 amino acids. Germline-derived CDR1 and CDR2 are MDHEN and SYDVKM. The ends lost 5 bases at V and 8 bases at J; junction bases unmatched: 7. DNA of the CDR3: TGTGCCAGCAGTGAGGGACTAGCGGGCAGATATGAGCAGTTCTTC. This gives the protein CASSEGLAGRYEQFF.

This clone came up once. The rearrangement uses TRBV18 and TRBJ1-1; D may be TRBD1 (5 bases). The CDR3 runs 15 residues. Germline CDR1 reads KGHSH; CDR2 reads LQKENI. V was trimmed by 3 bases and J by 11 bases, leaving 22 bases between them. The CDR3 bases are TGTGCCAGCTCACCTTCCCGGGACCCCGAACGGGAGGCTTTCTTT. Translating it yields CASSPSRDPEREAFF.

The rearrangement links TRBV7-2 to TRBJ1-2; TRBD1 matches 7 bases. The CDR3 is made up of 12 amino acids. In germline, CDR1 is SGHTA, CDR2 FQGNSA. V gave up 5 bases and J gave up 8 bases; unmatched junction bases: 5. DNA of the CDR3: TGTGCCAGCAGCATCCAGGGGGAAGGCTACACCTTC. Translating it yields CASSIQGEGYTF.

This chain joins TRBV5-4 and TRBJ2-7, with 9 bases aligning to TRBD1. Unmatched junction bases numbered 6, after V lost 4 bases and J lost 4 bases. The CDR3 has 14 amino acids. Germline V gives CDR1 SGHNT, CDR2 YYREEE (reference sequence). CDR3 protein: CASSPGTGRYEQYF. CDR3 DNA: TGTGCCAGCAGCCCAGGGACAGGGCGGTACGAGCAGTACTTC.

This chain links TRBV3-1 (or the pseudogene TRBV3-2) with TRBJ2-3, with D possibly TRBD1 on 5 matching bases. The CDR3 is 14 amino acids. CDR1 LGHDT and CDR2 YNNKEL come from the germline V gene (reference sequence). Trimming took 0 bases from V and 2 from J, leaving 6 bases between them. The CDR3 here is CASSQETDTDTQYF. The DNA for the CDR3 is TGTGCCAGCAGCCAAGAGACAGACACAGATACGCAGTATTTT.

The count of this clone is one. The chain carries TRBV15 and TRBJ1-1; 7 positions agree with TRBD1. The V gene's germline CDR1 is LNHNV and CDR2 YYDKDF (reference sequence). The trim removed 4 bases at V and 1 base at J, leaving 12 bases unmatched. This CDR3 region has 17 residues. The CDR3 is CATSIGWVGTENTEAFF. The CDR3 DNA reads as TGTGCCACCAGCATAGGTTGGGTAGGGACAGAGAACACTGAAGCTTTCTTT.

This clone has only one observation. This sequence joins TRBV23-1 and TRBJ2-1; D not resolved. TRBV23-1 is an ORF for which the function is uncertain. V was shortened by 2 bases and J by 0 bases, with 5 bases between the two germline ends. This CDR3 is 14 amino acids long. CDR3 protein: CASSQTVSYNEQFF. As DNA, the CDR3 is TGCGCCAGCAGTCAAACAGTCTCCTACAATGAGCAGTTCTTC.

This clone was seen a handful of times. The CDR3 loop reads CASSFLTGYEQYF. As DNA, the CDR3 is TGTGCCAGCAGCTTTTTGACAGGCTACGAGCAGTACTTC. The chain links TRBV11-1 to TRBJ2-7; the D gene is possibly TRBD1 (6 bases). CDR1 and CDR2 (germline): SGHAT, FQDESV (reference sequence). This CDR3 is 13 amino acids long. Deletions cut 3 bases from V and 3 bases from J, with 9 bases between.

In this sample, this clone turned up a few times. V and J are TRBV9 and TRBJ2-5, with 9 nucleotides matching TRBD1. V shed 6 bases and J 3 bases; nucleotides not matched to a gene: 6. The CDR3 is 14 residues long. Germline V gene lookup returns CDR1 SGDLS and CDR2 YYNGEE. The CDR3 DNA follows: TGTGCCAGCAACCCTGGGACAGGGAAAGAGACCCAGTACTTC. This translates into CASNPGTGKETQYF.

The CDR3: CASSPGSGGAVADTQYF. The CDR3 coding sequence is TGTGCCAGCAGCCCCGGAAGCGGGGGGGCCGTGGCAGATACGCAGTATTTT. This chain uses TRBV3-1 (or the pseudogene TRBV3-2) with TRBJ2-3, with TRBD2 matching over 10 bases. The CDR3 runs 17 residues. The junction had 11 bases not matched to a gene; V was cut back by 4 bases and J by 4 bases. Germline CDR1 LGHDT, CDR2 YNNKEL (reference sequence).

The V gene is TRBV4-1, the J gene TRBJ1-2, with a weak D call TRBD1 (5 bases). V was clipped by 4 bases and J by 0 bases, with 12 bases between them. CDR1 and CDR2 from the germline V gene are MGHRA and YSYEKL. This CDR3 contains 15 residues. The CDR3 DNA is TGCGCCAGCAGCCGAGAGACAGAGGCTAACTATGGCTACACCTTC. Translation: CASSRETEANYGYTF.